This TCR beta chain emerged from a study of Ad26.COV2.S vaccination and SARS-CoV-2 variants. Overall study: Doses of Ad26.COV2.S were injected into muscle once or twice, 56 days apart.

Repertoires were generated with immunoSEQ multiplex PCR, while TCRdb's copy carries only in-frame clones and drops some. The sample consists of more than 300,000 clones, around four fifths of them appearing once. Study-wide results and limits: Reports say spike-specific CD8+ and CD4+ T cell responses covered substantial breadth after vaccination.

Of note for this clone: Its antigen remains unidentified.

The treatment here: about 20 received Ad26.COV2.S at low or high dose, single or two shots; five or six received placebo; per-sample allocation not given. Sampling was performed 63 days after the first vaccine or placebo injection. Ad26 vector vaccine expressed Wuhan-strain SARS-CoV-2 spike. The CDR3 length is 15 residues. Germline V gene lookup returns CDR1 SGHRS and CDR2 YFSETQ. V lost 0 bases, J lost 1 base, and 10 bases lay in between. The chain couples TRBV5-1 to TRBJ2-5, with a weak D call TRBD1 (5 bases). The clonotype comes from a person between 18 and 59 years old who received the Ad26.COV2.S COVID-19 vaccine or a placebo. This specimen consisted of peripheral blood, obtained in a trial of Ad26.COV2.S vaccine versus placebo. CDR3 coding DNA: TGCGCCAGCAGCTTGGCGACAGACTTCCAAGAGACCCAGTACTTC. It is translated as CASSLATDFQETQYF.